Each of the 29 T cell receptor beta chains below was sequenced from the same sample in a study of lymphopenia after photon versus proton radiotherapy. Produced via immunoSEQ multiplex PCR; TCRdb's table is partial and in-frame only. The repertoire holds 40,000 to 45,000 clones, around four fifths seen once, with around a quarter in the top ten. The source material was peripheral blood, sampled from a patient treated with proton-based radiotherapy. The receptor source for this set is a woman aged 70 to 79 with pancreatic cancer.

This rearrangement joins TRBV29-1 to TRBJ1-1; possible D gene TRBD1, 5 bases. Germline-derived CDR1 and CDR2 are SQVTM and ANQGSEA. The germline V and J ends were trimmed by 4 bases and 8 bases, with 11 bases remaining between them. There are 11 residues in the CDR3. The CDR3 is CSVGNPGEAFF. The CDR3 DNA sequence: TGCAGCGTTGGGAACCCAGGGGAAGCTTTCTTT.

The chain recombines TRBV9 with TRBJ2-2; unclear D gene. This CDR3 has 17 amino acids. Looked up from germline, CDR1 is SGDLS and CDR2 is YYNGEE. V dropped 4 bases and J dropped 7 bases, with 23 bases sitting between them. CDR3 in DNA: TGTGCCAGCAGCCCCAGTGATCTTCGGACCTTGATCGGGGAGCTGTTTTTT. Amino acid sequence: CASSPSDLRTLIGELFF.

The chain joins TRBV10-3 to TRBJ2-1; TRBD1 matches 7 bases. The CDR3 totals 14 residues. Germline V CDR1 and CDR2: ENHRY, SYGVKD. Trimming at V came to 5 bases and at J to 8 bases, leaving 9 bases not matched to a gene. DNA for the CDR3: TGTGCCATCAGTCCATCGACAGGGAAGCATGAGCAGTTCTTC. Protein product: CAISPSTGKHEQFF.

The chain is built from TRBV27 and TRBJ2-3; 8 bases map to TRBD2. Germline loops: CDR1 MNHEY, CDR2 SMNVEV (reference sequence). This CDR3 has 16 residues. The V segment lost 2 bases and the J segment 4 bases; nucleotides outside the gene matches: 8. Here the CDR3 DNA reads TGTGCCAGCAGTTTACTGCCAGCGGGAGCGTCAGATACGCAGTATTTT. Protein sequence: CASSLLPAGASDTQYF.

The chain couples TRBV5-1 to TRBJ1-2; D not certain. This CDR3 is built from 14 residues. The germline V and J ends were trimmed by 0 bases and 2 bases, with 8 bases remaining between them. Looked up from germline, CDR1 is SGHRS and CDR2 is YFSETQ. CDR3 residues: CASSLDRGNYGYTF. CDR3 nucleotide sequence: TGCGCCAGCAGCTTGGATAGAGGGAACTATGGCTACACCTTC.

This clone turned up a few times. This chain uses TRBV18 with TRBJ2-3; D remains unclear. The V gene's germline CDR1 is KGHSH and CDR2 LQKENI. The CDR3 has 12 residues. The V gene lost 4 bases and the J gene lost 7 bases, with 9 bases spanning the gap. The CDR3 DNA follows: TGTGCCAGCTCACGCGAAGACAATACGCAGTATTTT. It specifies CASSREDNTQYF.

This clone was picked up one time. The chain has TRBV27 and TRBJ1-2, with D possibly matching TRBD1 (6 bases). V lost 4 bases, J lost 7 bases, and 22 bases lay in between. Germline CDR1 and CDR2: MNHEY and SMNVEV (reference sequence). CDR3 length: 16 residues. The CDR3 nucleotides read TGTGCCAGCAGTTCAAGTATGGGACACCCCGGCTTTGGCTACACCTTC. It yields the protein CASSSSMGHPGFGYTF.

This clone has just one count. This chain connects TRBV28 to TRBJ1-5; perhaps TRBD1 as D (6 bases). Germline values: CDR1 MDHEN, CDR2 SYDVKM. Trimming left V 6 bases short and J 5 bases short, with 11 bases between. This CDR3 region has 13 residues. The CDR3 here is CASRGGQDQPQHF. CDR3 nucleotides: TGTGCCAGCAGGGGGGGGCAGGATCAGCCCCAGCATTTT.

CDR3 amino acids: CASSLYLSSGSEYNEQFF. The CDR3 coding sequence is TGTGCCAGCAGTTTATATTTATCGAGCGGGAGCGAATACAATGAGCAGTTCTTC. The gene calls are TRBV27 and TRBJ2-1; TRBD2 agrees at 8 bases. CDR3 length: 18 residues. CDR1 MNHEY and CDR2 SMNVEV come from the germline V gene (reference sequence). V gave up 1 base and J gave up 4 bases; unmatched junction bases: 12.

A note on this clone: The CDR3 does not close with the conserved phenylalanine or tryptophan, likely indicating a read error. The genes are TRBV18 and TRBJ1-2; maybe TRBD1 (6 bases). Between the trimmed V and J ends, which lost 4 bases and 1 base, there was a span of 10 bases. The germline gives CDR1 KGHSH, CDR2 LQKENI. CDR3 length equals 14 residues. CDR3 residues: CASSLQGNNYGYTL. The CDR3 nucleotides read TGTGCCAGCTCACTACAGGGTAATAACTATGGCTACACCCTC.

The genes are TRBV19 and TRBJ2-7, with 8 bases aligning to TRBD2. There are 15 residues in the CDR3. V gave up 6 bases and J gave up 0 bases; unmatched junction bases: 7. The germline gives CDR1 LNHDA, CDR2 SQIVND (reference sequence). The chain's CDR3 is CASRASGQSSYEQYF. The DNA of the CDR3 is TGTGCCAGTAGAGCTAGCGGGCAGAGCTCCTACGAGCAGTACTTC.

The V gene is TRBV2, the J gene TRBJ2-1, with a weak D call TRBD2 (6 bases). The V end lost 6 bases, the J end lost 7 bases, and 13 bases lay between the germline ends. The V gene's germline CDR1 is SNHLY and CDR2 FYNNEI. This CDR3 spans 13 amino acids. The DNA of the CDR3 is TGTGCCAGCAGCCCGGGACTCCGGAATGAGCAGTTCTTC. Protein product: CASSPGLRNEQFF. The whole variable domain, remainder taken from reference TRBV2 and TRBJ2-1, is EPEVTQTPSHQVTQMGQEVILRCVPISNHLYFYWYRQILGQKVEFLVSFYNNEISEKSEIFDDQFSVERPDGSNFTLKIRSTKLEDSAMYFCASSPGLRNEQFFGPGTRLTVL.

This clone was detected once. V usage is TRBV2 and J usage is TRBJ1-2; a possible D gene is TRBD1 (5 bases). The germline V gene has CDR1 SNHLY and CDR2 FYNNEI. CDR3 length: 12 residues. Trimming pared 6 bases from V and 2 bases from J, leaving 7 bases between. As DNA, the CDR3 is TGTGCCAGCAGGGGGCCAAACTATGGCTACACCTTC. Its protein is CASRGPNYGYTF.

V is TRBV7-8 and J is TRBJ2-1, with D uncertain. Trimming took 4 bases from V and 0 from J, leaving 13 bases between them. The germline V gene encodes CDR1 SGHVS and CDR2 FQNEAQ. This CDR3 comprises 16 residues. The CDR3 sequence is CASSSDTFSSYNEQFF. The CDR3, as DNA: TGTGCCAGCAGCTCAGACACCTTTAGCTCCTACAATGAGCAGTTCTTC.

The rearrangement uses TRBV11-3 and TRBJ2-5; unclear D gene. V was shortened by 0 bases and J by 4 bases, with 9 bases between the two germline ends. CDR1 and CDR2 (germline): SGHNT, YENEEA. This CDR3 is 14 amino acids long. In DNA, the CDR3 is TGTGCCAGCAGCTTAGAGAGGTCCCTAGAGACCCAGTACTTC. Its translation is CASSLERSLETQYF.

As DNA, the CDR3 is TGTGCCATCAGGGACAGGGCCGAGACCCAGTACTTC. Translated, it gives CAIRDRAETQYF. This sequence joins TRBV10-3 and TRBJ2-5, with TRBD1 identical over 8 bases. The V gene end was trimmed by 6 bases and the J gene end by 5 bases; junction bases not matched to a gene: 2. CDR1 ENHRY and CDR2 SYGVKD come from the germline V gene. The CDR3 is 12 amino acids.

The V gene is TRBV15, the J gene TRBJ1-2; 9 bases agree with TRBD1. The germline gives CDR1 LNHNV, CDR2 YYDKDF (reference sequence). The CDR3 length is 17 residues. With V trimmed by 0 bases and J by 8 bases, 13 bases remained unmatched. CDR3 nucleotides: TGTGCCACCAGCAGAGATCCCGGGACAGGGTCCTTTAGCGGCTACACCTTC. Translated: CATSRDPGTGSFSGYTF.

The chain employs TRBV28 and TRBJ2-1, with 9 positions matching TRBD1. The CDR3 has 14 residues. J lost 7 bases, V lost 8 bases, and 9 bases had no gene match. Germline-derived CDR1 and CDR2 are MDHEN and SYDVKM. The CDR3 loop is CASLTQGQGNEQFF. CDR3 bases: TGTGCCAGCCTCACCCAGGGACAGGGAAATGAGCAGTTCTTC.

This clone was counted between two and nine times. The J gene is TRBJ1-5, the V gene TRBV2; D is perhaps TRBD1 (5 bases). V dropped 7 bases and J dropped 8 bases, with 18 bases sitting between them. Per germline, CDR1 SNHLY and CDR2 FYNNEI. The CDR3 covers 14 residues. The CDR3 region is CASTMGLRREPQHF. The CDR3 nucleotides read TGTGCCAGCACCATGGGACTACGGAGGGAGCCCCAGCATTTT.

The chain couples TRBV29-1 to TRBJ1-2; 8 bases match TRBD1. CDR1 and CDR2 (germline): SQVTM, ANQGSEA. This CDR3 has 13 residues. CDR3 sequence: CGALDRGSGGYTF. The DNA of the CDR3 is TGCGGGGCGTTAGACAGGGGTTCGGGTGGCTACACCTTC. Looking up the rest from reference TRBV29-1 and TRBJ1-2 gives the full variable domain: SAVISQKPSRDICQRGTSLTIQCQVDSQVTMMFWYRQQPGQSLTLIATANQGSEATYESGFVIDKFPISRPNLTFSTLTVSNMSPEDSSIYLCGALDRGSGGYTFGSGTRLTVV.

This clone was detected only once. The chain recombines TRBV5-5 with TRBJ1-3, with a tentative D call TRBD1 (5 bases). The V end lost 2 bases, the J end lost 6 bases, and 9 bases lay between the germline ends. The CDR3 length is 13 residues. CDR1 and CDR2 from the germline V gene are SGHKS and YYEKEE (reference sequence). The CDR3 here is CASSFTGTNTIYF. The CDR3 DNA follows: TGTGCCAGCAGCTTTACGGGGACAAACACCATATATTTT. Combining the CDR3 with reference TRBV5-5 and TRBJ1-3 gives the whole variable domain DAGVTQSPTHLIKTRGQQVTLRCSPISGHKSVSWYQQVLGQGPQFIFQYYEKEERGRGNFPDRFSARQFPNYSSELNVNALLLGDSALYLCASSFTGTNTIYFGEGSWLTVV.

The chain uses TRBV28 and TRBJ2-1; 12 positions match TRBD2. V lost 6 bases to trimming and J lost 6 bases; unmatched junction nucleotides: 3. Germline CDR1 and CDR2: MDHEN and SYDVKM. The CDR3 length is 14 residues. CDR3 amino acids: CASSPSGRANEQFF. DNA for the CDR3: TGTGCCAGCAGCCCTAGCGGGAGGGCCAATGAGCAGTTCTTC.

In its sample, this clone was seen once. The chain joins TRBV18 to TRBJ2-7; D is perhaps TRBD1 or TRBD2 (5 bases each). CDR3 length equals 13 residues. V was trimmed by 2 bases and J by 2 bases, leaving 7 bases between them. Germline V gene lookup returns CDR1 KGHSH and CDR2 LQKENI. Written as DNA, the CDR3 is TGTGCCAGCTCACCAAGGGACGCCTACGAGCAGTACTTC. This gives the protein CASSPRDAYEQYF.

The J gene is TRBJ2-7, the V gene TRBV18, with 9 positions matching TRBD1. The germline gives CDR1 KGHSH, CDR2 LQKENI. V dropped 3 bases and J dropped 5; count of bases not matched to a gene: 11. The CDR3 sequence is 16 residues long. CDR3 loop: CASSPTIGQGIHEQYF. In nucleotides, the CDR3 is TGTGCCAGCTCACCCACCATAGGACAGGGGATCCACGAGCAGTACTTC.

This clone has a handful of counts. V is TRBV4-2 and J is TRBJ1-2, with TRBD1 identical over 7 bases. Looked up from germline, CDR1 is LGHNA and CDR2 is YNFKEQ. The CDR3 totals 14 residues. The ends lost 2 bases at V and 7 bases at J; junction bases unmatched: 7. CDR3 in amino acids: CASSQTDRAGGYTF. The CDR3 region has the DNA TGTGCCAGCAGCCAAACAGACAGGGCTGGTGGCTACACCTTC.

V gene TRBV28 combines with J gene TRBJ2-1; 10 nucleotides line up with TRBD2. The CDR3 loop spans 16 amino acids. Trimming took 6 bases from V and 4 from J; bases not matched to a gene: 9. Germline-derived CDR1 and CDR2 are MDHEN and SYDVKM. The CDR3 DNA reads as TGTGCCAGCAGCTACCTTAGCGGGAGGCAGTACAATGAGCAGTTCTTC. This gives the protein CASSYLSGRQYNEQFF.

The genes are TRBV4-1 and TRBJ2-3; D gene ambiguous. The CDR3 loop spans 14 amino acids. Trimming cost V 4 bases and J 4 bases, with 12 bases left between them. Germline CDR1 and CDR2: MGHRA and YSYEKL. The CDR3: CASSPGVAPDTQYF. For the CDR3, the DNA is TGCGCCAGCAGCCCAGGAGTCGCGCCAGATACGCAGTATTTT.

The V and J genes are TRBV9 and TRBJ2-2; TRBD1 might be the D (5 bases). The CDR3 spans 15 residues. V lost 4 bases and J lost 9, with 19 bases in between. Germline V gives CDR1 SGDLS, CDR2 YYNGEE. The CDR3 sequence: CASSPLGQLVRELFF. DNA for the CDR3: TGTGCCAGCAGCCCTCTGGGGCAGCTGGTGAGGGAGCTGTTTTTT.

V is TRBV11-2 and J is TRBJ2-7, with 8 bases aligning to TRBD2. Germline loops: CDR1 SGHAT, CDR2 FQNNGV. After removal of 1 base from V and 6 bases from J, the junction contained 8 bases not matched to a gene. This CDR3 spans 15 amino acids. CDR3 in amino acids: CASSLAGGEWGEQYF. The CDR3 region has the DNA TGTGCCAGCAGCTTAGCGGGAGGGGAATGGGGCGAGCAGTACTTC.